Sequencing of this T cell receptor (beta chain) was carried out in a study of OX40 agonist ivuxolimab in advanced cancers. This clone has a handful of counts. The repertoire was sequenced with immunoSEQ multiplex PCR; TCRdb's copy has only in-frame clones and lacks some. This table holds under 85,000 clones, roughly 87% found once. Germline CDR1 LGHNA, CDR2 YNFKEQ. This CDR3 region has 16 residues. The germline V and J ends were trimmed by 1 base and 0 bases, with 12 bases remaining between them. This TCR was recovered from an adult with an advanced solid tumor such as melanoma, head and neck, liver or kidney cancer. This chain joins TRBV4-2 and TRBJ1-1; D gene unclear. Specimen: CD4+ or CD8+ T cells sorted from blood, collected in a trial of the OX40 agonist ivuxolimab. The CDR3 coding sequence is TGTGCCAGCAGCCAAGTTCGGGCCACTATGAACACTGAAGCTTTCTTT. Its translation: CASSQVRATMNTEAFF.